These 26 T cell receptor beta chains share one sample of origin, sequenced in a study of radiotherapy plus CTLA-4 blockade in lung cancer (dated by TCRdb to 2017 to 2018). The library came from the immunoSEQ multiplex PCR assay. In its TCRdb copy, this immuneACCESS table keeps in-frame sequences only and misses some clones. Where compared with another copy, unresolved V genes explain less than half of these, and the others have no known cause. The sample table contains about 73,000 clones; only one count was recorded for about nine tenths of them. The top ten clones comprise less than 45% of the sample. The specimen comprised peripheral blood, sampled from a patient treated with radiotherapy plus ipilimumab. The receptors derive from a human donor with non-small cell lung cancer that progressed on radiotherapy plus ipilimumab.

The rearrangement joins TRBV29-1 to TRBJ1-2; possibly TRBD1 for D (6 bases). Germline assignment: CDR1 SQVTM and CDR2 ANQGSEA. V lost 0 bases, J lost 8 bases, and 22 bases lay in between. The CDR3 spans 16 residues. The CDR3 DNA reads TGCAGCGTTGAAGATCCTGGGGGCAGGGCTGTGAGGGGCTACACCTTC. Amino acids: CSVEDPGGRAVRGYTF.

This clone has just one count. J is TRBJ2-1 and V is TRBV5-1; unclear D gene. V was trimmed by 2 bases and J by 0 bases, leaving 12 bases between them. The CDR3 is made up of 16 amino acids. The germline gives CDR1 SGHRS, CDR2 YFSETQ. The CDR3 protein is CASSFLFTGSYNEQFF. The CDR3 DNA sequence: TGCGCCAGCAGCTTCTTGTTCACGGGCTCCTACAATGAGCAGTTCTTC.

This clone was detected only once. The chain carries TRBV5-4 and TRBJ2-5; 9 bases agree with TRBD1. The CDR3 sequence is 15 residues long. The trim removed 0 bases at V and 6 bases at J, leaving 6 bases unmatched. CDR1 and CDR2 (germline): SGHNT, YYREEE (reference sequence). The CDR3 DNA follows: TGTGCCAGCAGCTTGGGCGGACAGGGGAGAAAGACCCAGTACTTC. This translates into CASSLGGQGRKTQYF.

The CDR3 protein is CASRWTREQYF. Here the CDR3 DNA reads TGTGCCAGCAGGTGGACGCGGGAGCAGTACTTC. This chain connects TRBV6-6 to TRBJ2-7; the D is unclear. V dropped 6 bases and J dropped 7 bases, with 10 bases sitting between them. The CDR3 contains 11 residues. Germline CDR1 MNHNY, CDR2 SVGAGI (reference sequence).

The chain combines TRBV5-4 with TRBJ1-1, with 8 bases lining up with TRBD1. Germline values: CDR1 SGHNT, CDR2 YYREEE (reference sequence). V shed 5 bases and J 5 bases; nucleotides not matched to a gene: 14. The CDR3 totals 16 residues. The CDR3 coding sequence is TGTGCCAGCAGATACTGGACAGGGAGGTATCCTACTGAAGCTTTCTTT. The encoded protein is CASRYWTGRYPTEAFF. The full variable domain, in which reference TRBV5-4 and TRBJ1-1 provide the parts outside the CDR3, is ETGVTQSPTHLIKTRGQQVTLRCSSQSGHNTVSWYQQALGQGPQFIFQYYREEENGRGNFPPRFSGLQFPNYSSELNVNALELDDSALYLCASRYWTGRYPTEAFFGQGTRLTVV.

J is TRBJ1-2 and V is TRBV5-1; 10 nucleotides align to TRBD1. Germline CDR1 is SGHRS and CDR2 is YFSETQ. This CDR3 spans 15 amino acids. V lost 4 bases, J lost 7 bases, and 10 bases stayed unmatched. This chain's CDR3 is CASSGDRGPGAGYTF. In nucleotides, the CDR3 is TGCGCCAGCAGCGGGGACAGGGGTCCGGGAGCTGGCTACACCTTC.

V is TRBV29-1 and J is TRBJ2-7, with D maybe TRBD1 (5 bases). This CDR3 has 14 residues. Germline V gives CDR1 SQVTM, CDR2 ANQGSEA. V shed 4 bases and J shed 0 bases, with 13 bases lying between them. This CDR3 is CSVGGRTSSYEQYF. Written as DNA, the CDR3 is TGCAGCGTTGGGGGAAGGACAAGCTCCTACGAGCAGTACTTC.

This clone has just one count. The chain recombines TRBV11-2 with TRBJ2-3; D gene ambiguous. V dropped 5 bases and J dropped 3 bases, with 15 bases sitting between them. Germline CDR1 reads SGHAT; CDR2 reads FQNNGV. The CDR3 length is 15 residues. The CDR3, as DNA: TGTGCCAGCAGCATGGGGAATCCCGGAACAGATACGCAGTATTTT. Amino acids: CASSMGNPGTDTQYF.

The chain uses TRBV6-5 and TRBJ2-1; a weak D match, TRBD2 (5 bases). Per germline, CDR1 MNHEY and CDR2 SVGAGI. The CDR3 totals 13 residues. Trimming stripped 6 bases from V and 5 bases from J, with 11 bases between. CDR3 sequence reads: CASSRGPNNEQFF. Here the CDR3 DNA reads TGTGCCAGCAGCCGCGGGCCGAACAATGAGCAGTTCTTC.

The CDR3: CASSVGLNEQFF. As DNA, the CDR3 is TGTGCCAGCAGCGTAGGTCTCAATGAGCAGTTCTTC. The chain recombines TRBV9 with TRBJ2-1; D remains unclear. The CDR3 covers 12 residues. Looked up from germline, CDR1 is SGDLS and CDR2 is YYNGEE. Trimming removed 0 bases from V and 6 bases from J, with 4 bases in between.

The chain is built from TRBV5-1 and TRBJ2-7; 7 bases map to TRBD1. Germline CDR1 reads SGHRS; CDR2 reads YFSETQ. J lost 0 bases, V lost 3 bases, and 0 bases had no gene match. CDR3 length equals 13 residues. CDR3 DNA: TGCGCCAGCAGCTGGGACAGCTCCTACGAGCAGTACTTC. As protein: CASSWDSSYEQYF. Using reference TRBV5-1 and TRBJ2-7 for the parts outside the CDR3, the full variable domain is KAGVTQTPRYLIKTRGQQVTLSCSPISGHRSVSWYQQTPGQGLQFLFEYFSETQRNKGNFPGRFSGRQFSNSRSEMNVSTLELGDSALYLCASSWDSSYEQYFGPGTRLTVT.

The rearrangement uses TRBV28 and TRBJ2-1; D is possibly TRBD1 (5 bases). V dropped 5 bases and J dropped 8 bases, with 10 bases sitting between them. This CDR3 has 12 residues. From germline, CDR1 is MDHEN and CDR2 SYDVKM. CDR3 coding DNA: TGTGCCAGCAGTCCAACAGGATATGAGCAGTTCTTC. This gives the protein CASSPTGYEQFF.

The chain has TRBV30 and TRBJ1-4, with a possible D match to TRBD1 (6 bases). Germline V gene data show CDR1 as GTSNPN and CDR2 as SVGIG (reference sequence). CDR3 length: 15 amino acids. V was pared by 0 bases and J by 5 bases, with 13 bases between. CDR3 coding DNA: TGTGCCTGGAGTGTAGGAGGGGGGATAAATGAAAAACTGTTTTTT. Amino acid sequence: CAWSVGGGINEKLFF.

J is TRBJ2-3 and V is TRBV5-1; TRBD2 might be the D (6 bases). This CDR3 comprises 14 residues. Trimming took off 4 bases at V and 5 bases at J, with 14 bases between the two ends. Germline CDR1 is SGHRS and CDR2 is YFSETQ. For the CDR3, the DNA is TGCGCCAGCAGCCGGGCTGCGGGAAAAGATACGCAGTATTTT. This translates into CASSRAAGKDTQYF.

V and J are TRBV19 and TRBJ2-7; TRBD1 matches 7 bases. Germline V gene lookup returns CDR1 LNHDA and CDR2 SQIVND (reference sequence). Trimming cost V 5 bases and J 0 bases; bases outside gene matches: 7. The length of the CDR3 is 15 residues. CDR3 in DNA: TGTGCCAGTAGTGAGACAGGGTCGAGCTCCTACGAGCAGTACTTC. Translated, it gives CASSETGSSSYEQYF.

V usage is TRBV6-5 and J usage is TRBJ2-1, with 7 bases that match TRBD1. CDR1 is MNHEY and CDR2 is SVGAGI in the germline V gene. V shed 8 bases and J 5 bases; nucleotides not matched to a gene: 9. CDR3 length: 14 residues. This CDR3 is CASPPGTADNEQFF. DNA for the CDR3: TGTGCCAGCCCGCCTGGGACAGCCGACAATGAGCAGTTCTTC.

The chain is built from TRBV10-3 and TRBJ2-7, with D possibly being TRBD2 (6 bases). The CDR3 runs 14 residues. CDR1 and CDR2 from the germline V gene are ENHRY and SYGVKD. V gave up 3 bases and J gave up 6 bases, with 15 bases separating them. CDR3 amino acids: CAISDPGEASEQYV. The CDR3 bases are TGTGCCATCAGTGACCCGGGGGAGGCTAGCGAGCAGTACGTC.

The chain has TRBV5-6 and TRBJ1-1; D remains ambiguous. This CDR3 has 13 amino acids. Trimming pared 3 bases from V and 0 bases from J, leaving 6 bases between. The germline gives CDR1 SGHDT, CDR2 YYEEEE. The CDR3 sequence is CASSSNMNTEAFF. CDR3 DNA: TGTGCCAGCAGCTCCAACATGAACACTGAAGCTTTCTTT.

The V and J genes are TRBV7-3 and TRBJ2-2, with TRBD2 matching over 10 bases. The CDR3 loop spans 17 amino acids. V trimming: 5 bases; J trimming: 5 bases; junction bases outside the gene matches: 11. Germline V gene lookup returns CDR1 SGHTA and CDR2 FQGTGA. CDR3 nucleotide sequence: TGTGCCAGCAGCGCAAAGCTAGCGGGAGAAGTAACCGGGGAGCTGTTTTTT. This translates into CASSAKLAGEVTGELFF.

V gene TRBV9 combines with J gene TRBJ2-3; 8 bases line up with TRBD2. The CDR3 extends over 15 amino acids. V shed 4 bases and J 1 base; nucleotides not matched to a gene: 5. Germline loops: CDR1 SGDLS, CDR2 YYNGEE. The CDR3 nucleotides are TGTGCCAGCAGCCAAGCGGGAGTGGGCACAGATACGCAGTATTTT. Translated: CASSQAGVGTDTQYF.

This clone appeared a single time. V usage is TRBV7-2 and J usage is TRBJ2-1, with 8 bases matching TRBD2. The germline CDR1 and CDR2 sequences are SGHTA and FQGNSA. The J segment lost 6 bases and the V segment lost 1 base, leaving 11 bases of the junction unmatched. This CDR3 comprises 17 residues. This CDR3 reads CASSLVPTSGVFNEQFF. DNA of the CDR3: TGTGCCAGCAGCTTAGTACCAACTAGCGGTGTCTTCAATGAGCAGTTCTTC.

This sequence joins TRBV5-1 and TRBJ2-3; 8 positions agree with TRBD1. CDR1 is SGHRS, CDR2 YFSETQ, per germline. The CDR3 runs 15 residues. V gave up 3 bases and J gave up 5 bases; unmatched junction bases: 8. The CDR3 loop is CASSSRDRIIDTQYF. The DNA of the CDR3 is TGCGCCAGCAGCTCGCGGGACAGGATAATAGATACGCAGTATTTT. The variable domain in full, completed from reference TRBV5-1 and TRBJ2-3, reads KAGVTQTPRYLIKTRGQQVTLSCSPISGHRSVSWYQQTPGQGLQFLFEYFSETQRNKGNFPGRFSGRQFSNSRSEMNVSTLELGDSALYLCASSSRDRIIDTQYFGPGTRLTVL.

The chain has TRBV27 and TRBJ2-7, with D possibly matching TRBD2 (5 bases). This CDR3 region has 13 residues. Trimming took off 0 bases at V and 3 bases at J, with 6 bases between the two ends. The germline CDR1 and CDR2 sequences are MNHEY and SMNVEV (reference sequence). Here the CDR3 reads CASSLSRGYEQYV. DNA of the CDR3: TGTGCCAGCAGTTTATCCCGGGGCTACGAGCAGTACGTC.

The chain employs TRBV5-1 and TRBJ2-2, with D unclear. CDR1 is SGHRS and CDR2 is YFSETQ in the germline V gene. The CDR3 sequence is 14 residues long. V was shortened by 7 bases and J by 1 base, with 11 bases between the two germline ends. In nucleotides, the CDR3 is TGCGCCAGCTCAGGTGAATTGAACACCGGGGAGCTGTTTTTT. This gives the protein CASSGELNTGELFF.

The chain joins TRBV20-1 to TRBJ2-5; D not resolved. Per germline, CDR1 DFQATT and CDR2 SNEGSKA (reference sequence). This CDR3 region has 11 residues. Trimming removed 8 bases at V and 5 bases at J, with 12 bases between. The CDR3 protein is CSLLVGETQYF. CDR3 nucleotide sequence: TGCAGTCTCCTTGTAGGCGAGACCCAGTACTTC.

The V call is TRBV4-2, the J call TRBJ2-5; D is unclear. V was trimmed by 0 bases and J by 1 base, leaving 9 bases between them. The CDR3 extends over 15 amino acids. Germline assignment: CDR1 LGHNA and CDR2 YNFKEQ. CDR3 residues: CASSQDRQAQETQYF. DNA for the CDR3: TGTGCCAGCAGCCAAGATCGGCAGGCCCAAGAGACCCAGTACTTC.